Below, 24 T cell receptor beta chains from the same sample are listed, as sequenced in a study of stem cell transplantation in POMP-related autoinflammatory disease. TCRdb's copy holds only in-frame clones and misses some; the assay was immunoSEQ multiplex PCR. The table records some 31,000 clones, roughly 88% of them present only once. Here the sequenced sample was CD4+ T cells from PBMCs, taken before stem cell transplantation. The receptors were sampled from a human donor with POMP-related autoinflammation and immune dysregulation (PRAID).

Only a few counts were recorded for this clone. V gene TRBV11-2 combines with J gene TRBJ1-5; D remains unclear. Between the trimmed V and J ends, which lost 2 bases and 4 bases, there was a span of 6 bases. Germline V gives CDR1 SGHAT, CDR2 FQNNGV. The CDR3 is made up of 13 amino acids. CDR3: CASSLIGNQPQHF. In nucleotides, the CDR3 is TGTGCCAGCAGCTTAATAGGGAATCAGCCCCAGCATTTT.

V and J are TRBV5-4 and TRBJ2-7; 8 nucleotides agree with TRBD1. CDR3 length: 15 amino acids. CDR1 and CDR2 from the germline V gene are SGHNT and YYREEE (reference sequence). J was trimmed by 3 bases and V by 0 bases; bases with no gene match: 5. For the CDR3, the DNA is TGTGCCAGCAGCTTGGAGACAGGGGTTAGCTACGAGCAGTACTTC. This gives the protein CASSLETGVSYEQYF. The whole variable domain, remainder taken from reference TRBV5-4 and TRBJ2-7, is ETGVTQSPTHLIKTRGQQVTLRCSSQSGHNTVSWYQQALGQGPQFIFQYYREEENGRGNFPPRFSGLQFPNYSSELNVNALELDDSALYLCASSLETGVSYEQYFGPGTRLTVT.

V usage is TRBV12-5 and J usage is TRBJ2-7; possible D gene TRBD1, 6 bases. Germline loops: CDR1 LGHNT, CDR2 FRNRAP. V was cut by 1 base and J by 0 bases, with 10 bases left in between. The CDR3 runs 15 residues. The CDR3 coding sequence is TGTGCTAGTGGTTTGGAAGACAGGAGCTCCTACGAGCAGTACTTC. Translating it yields CASGLEDRSSYEQYF.

The chain carries TRBV11-2 and TRBJ2-2; 9 bases agree with TRBD1. The CDR3 loop spans 14 amino acids. The V and J ends lost 3 bases and 5 bases, in that order; junction bases with no gene match: 1. CDR1 and CDR2 (germline): SGHAT, FQNNGV. The CDR3: CASSLTGGTGELFF. Here the CDR3 DNA reads TGTGCCAGCAGCTTGACAGGGGGGACCGGGGAGCTGTTTTTT.

V gene TRBV19 combines with J gene TRBJ1-5; D gene uncertain. The germline CDR1 and CDR2 sequences are LNHDA and SQIVND (reference sequence). The CDR3 is 15 amino acids. V was cut by 3 bases and J by 4 bases, with 13 bases left in between. Written as DNA, the CDR3 is TGTGCCAGTAGTATCACAGCCACCCTTAATCAGCCCCAGCATTTT. Its protein product is CASSITATLNQPQHF.

CDR3 sequence reads: CASSGYYNEQFF. In DNA form, the CDR3 reads TGTGCCAGCAGCGGTTATTACAATGAGCAGTTCTTC. V usage is TRBV7-9 and J usage is TRBJ2-1; D call uncertain. This CDR3 is 12 amino acids long. Trimming cost V 5 bases and J 4 bases, with 6 bases left between them. The germline V gene encodes CDR1 SEHNR and CDR2 FQNEAQ (reference sequence).

The V gene is TRBV5-1, the J gene TRBJ2-1; 9 nucleotides align to TRBD2. The CDR3 is made up of 15 amino acids. In germline, CDR1 is SGHRS, CDR2 YFSETQ. V trimming: 4 bases; J trimming: 7 bases; junction bases outside the gene matches: 9. CDR3 DNA sequence: TGCGCCAGCAGCCCGGTAGCGGGGGCGGGTAATGAGCAGTTCTTC. It encodes CASSPVAGAGNEQFF. Drawing the rest from reference TRBV5-1 and TRBJ2-1, the complete variable domain is KAGVTQTPRYLIKTRGQQVTLSCSPISGHRSVSWYQQTPGQGLQFLFEYFSETQRNKGNFPGRFSGRQFSNSRSEMNVSTLELGDSALYLCASSPVAGAGNEQFFGPGTRLTVL.

The chain combines TRBV28 with TRBJ2-1; D assignment may be TRBD1 or TRBD2 (5 bases each). The V and J ends lost 4 bases and 9 bases respectively, with 16 bases between them. This CDR3 is 14 amino acids long. Germline V gene lookup returns CDR1 MDHEN and CDR2 SYDVKM. CDR3 sequence reads: CASSYSGTVIEQFF. Here the CDR3 DNA reads TGTGCCAGCAGTTACTCCGGGACCGTTATTGAGCAGTTCTTC.

The chain employs TRBV7-9 and TRBJ1-1; no firm D call. The germline V gene has CDR1 SEHNR and CDR2 FQNEAQ (reference sequence). CDR3 length: 15 residues. The V end lost 1 base, the J end lost 3 bases, and 12 bases lay between the germline ends. The CDR3 DNA follows: TGTGCCAGCAGCTTAGTAACCAATTTGGACACTGAAGCTTTCTTT. Amino acids: CASSLVTNLDTEAFF.

The J gene is TRBJ1-6, the V gene TRBV25-1, with D hard to call. The germline gives CDR1 MGHDK, CDR2 SYGVNS. Trimming took 3 bases from V and 9 from J, leaving 18 bases between them. The CDR3 consists of 16 residues. CDR3 sequence (DNA): TGTGCCAGCAGTGATTCTGGGGTTTTTCGTGGTTCACCCCTCCACTTT. Translation gives CASSDSGVFRGSPLHF.

This rearrangement joins TRBV4-1 to TRBJ2-7, with 13 bases aligning to TRBD2. Germline-derived CDR1 and CDR2 are MGHRA and YSYEKL. V was pared by 0 bases and J by 0 bases, with 2 bases of the junction left unmatched. The CDR3 runs 17 residues. CDR3 coding DNA: TGCGCCAGCAGCCAAGAGACTAGCGGGGGGCTCTCCTACGAGCAGTACTTC. This codes for CASSQETSGGLSYEQYF.

This chain connects TRBV2 to TRBJ1-5; 11 bases agree with TRBD1. This CDR3 contains 14 residues. CDR1 is SNHLY, CDR2 FYNNEI, per germline. Losses at the gene ends were 7 bases for V and 6 bases for J; bases not matched to a gene: 5. The CDR3 DNA reads as TGTGCCAGCACCGGGACAGGGGGGAGTCAGCCCCAGCATTTT. Its translation is CASTGTGGSQPQHF.

The rearrangement links TRBV18 to TRBJ2-1; possibly TRBD1 for D (6 bases). The V end was cut by 3 bases, the J end by 1 base, with 13 bases between. Germline-derived CDR1 and CDR2 are KGHSH and LQKENI. This CDR3 is 16 amino acids long. The CDR3 is CASSPTGYKSYNEQFF. DNA for the CDR3: TGTGCCAGCTCACCGACAGGATACAAATCCTACAATGAGCAGTTCTTC. Drawing the rest from reference TRBV18 and TRBJ2-1, the complete variable domain is NAGVMQNPRHLVRRRGQEARLRCSPMKGHSHVYWYRQLPEEGLKFMVYLQKENIIDESGMPKERFSAEFPKEGPSILRIQQVVRGDSAAYFCASSPTGYKSYNEQFFGPGTRLTVL.

J is TRBJ1-2 and V is TRBV6-5, with TRBD1 matching over 7 bases. Germline CDR1 reads MNHEY; CDR2 reads SVGAGI. CDR3 length: 14 residues. V lost 5 bases to trimming and J lost 0 bases; unmatched junction nucleotides: 3. DNA for the CDR3: TGTGCCAGCAGTCAGGGGACAGCTAACTATGGCTACACCTTC. Its translation is CASSQGTANYGYTF.

The rearrangement uses TRBV7-2 and TRBJ1-4; D not certain. The CDR3 covers 15 residues. Looked up from germline, CDR1 is SGHTA and CDR2 is FQGNSA. With 5 bases removed from V and 4 bases from J, the gap between germline ends came to 14 bases. The CDR3 region is CASSPVGRLNEKLFF. The CDR3 DNA reads TGTGCCAGCAGCCCAGTCGGGAGGCTTAATGAAAAACTGTTTTTT.

This chain's CDR3 is CASGPLNSPLHF. Written as DNA, the CDR3 is TGTGCCAGCGGGCCACTTAATTCACCCCTCCACTTT. This chain connects TRBV6-5 to TRBJ1-6; no clear D gene. The CDR3 sequence is 12 residues long. V lost 8 bases and J 6 bases, leaving 8 bases between the germline ends. Germline V gene lookup returns CDR1 MNHEY and CDR2 SVGAGI.

The chain uses TRBV5-4 and TRBJ1-2; 7 nucleotides agree with TRBD1. V was pared by 2 bases and J by 4 bases, with 11 bases of the junction left unmatched. The CDR3 consists of 16 residues. Germline V gene data show CDR1 as SGHNT and CDR2 as YYREEE (reference sequence). CDR3 protein: CASSFPGTESGYGYTF. The CDR3 bases are TGTGCCAGCAGCTTCCCCGGGACAGAGTCCGGCTATGGCTACACCTTC.

The chain uses TRBV21-1 and TRBJ1-5; the listed D gene, TRBD1, was not tested against the DNA. TRBV21-1 is shown as a pseudogene. The CDR3 consists of 15 residues. In DNA, the CDR3 is TGTGCCAGCCTTCGATTAGACAGGGCTAATCAGCCCCAGCATTTT. Translating gives CASLRLDRANQPQHF.

The rearrangement uses TRBV18 and TRBJ2-1, with D possibly TRBD2 on 5 matching bases. The germline gives CDR1 KGHSH, CDR2 LQKENI. CDR3 length: 16 residues. Trimming removed 4 bases at V and 0 bases at J, with 13 bases between. The CDR3 DNA reads as TGTGCCAGCTCACTGTGGACGGGGAGCTCCTACAATGAGCAGTTCTTC. Protein sequence: CASSLWTGSSYNEQFF.

This sequence joins TRBV10-2 and TRBJ1-5; D might be TRBD1 (5 bases). Per the germline V gene, CDR1 is WSHSY and CDR2 is SAAADI. With 2 bases removed from V and 0 bases from J, the gap between germline ends came to 8 bases. The CDR3 covers 15 residues. Written as DNA, the CDR3 is TGCGCCAGCAGTGAGGGGGGATATAGCAATCAGCCCCAGCATTTT. Protein product: CASSEGGYSNQPQHF.

The V call is TRBV27, the J call TRBJ2-3; TRBD1 might be the D (5 bases). The CDR3 is 17 amino acids. The V end was cut by 5 bases, the J end by 0 bases, with 18 bases between. Looked up from germline, CDR1 is MNHEY and CDR2 is SMNVEV (reference sequence). CDR3 amino acids: CASSRRSTGPSTDTQYF. CDR3 DNA sequence: TGTGCCAGCAGTCGTCGGTCAACAGGCCCTAGCACAGATACGCAGTATTTT.

This clone was observed a handful of times. As DNA, the CDR3 is TGCGCCAGCAGACCCTACAGCCTCGATCAGCCCCAGCATTTT. Amino acid sequence: CASRPYSLDQPQHF. The rearrangement uses TRBV5-1 and TRBJ1-5; D is ambiguous. V shed 5 bases and J shed 5 bases, with 14 bases lying between them. This CDR3 is built from 14 residues. The germline gives CDR1 SGHRS, CDR2 YFSETQ.

The chain combines TRBV5-1 with TRBJ2-7, with D tentatively TRBD1 or TRBD2 (6 bases each). The CDR3 contains 15 residues. The V end was cut by 2 bases, the J end by 2 bases, with 14 bases between. CDR1 is SGHRS and CDR2 is YFSETQ in the germline V gene. The CDR3 reads CASSLGGGIAYEQYF. In nucleotides, the CDR3 is TGCGCCAGCAGCTTAGGAGGGGGAATTGCCTACGAGCAGTACTTC.

The chain combines TRBV2 with TRBJ1-1; 9 bases agree with TRBD1. This CDR3 comprises 14 residues. V shed 7 bases, J shed 3 bases, and the junction held 6 bases outside the gene matches. The germline gives CDR1 SNHLY, CDR2 FYNNEI. The CDR3 loop reads CASTRDRVDTEAFF. The CDR3 DNA reads as TGTGCCAGCACCCGGGACAGGGTGGACACTGAAGCTTTCTTT.